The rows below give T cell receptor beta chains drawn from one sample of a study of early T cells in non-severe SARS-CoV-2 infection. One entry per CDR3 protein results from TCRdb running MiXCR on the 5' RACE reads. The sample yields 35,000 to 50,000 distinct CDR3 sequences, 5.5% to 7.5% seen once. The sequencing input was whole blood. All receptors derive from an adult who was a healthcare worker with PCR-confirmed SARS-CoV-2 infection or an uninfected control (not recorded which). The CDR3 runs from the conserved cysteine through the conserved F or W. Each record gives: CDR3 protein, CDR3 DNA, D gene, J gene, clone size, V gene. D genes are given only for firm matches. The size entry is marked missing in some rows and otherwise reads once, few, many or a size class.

CDR3 protein: CAWSSFSYEQYF
CDR3 DNA: TGTGCCTGGAGCAGCTTCTCCTACGAGCAGTACTTC
D gene: -
J gene: TRBJ2-7
clone size: -
V gene: TRBV30

CDR3 protein: CASSFSRRLITEAFF
CDR3 DNA: TGTGCCAGCAGTTTTAGTCGTCGGCTAATCACTGAAGCTTTCTTT
D gene: -
J gene: TRBJ1-1
clone size: many
V gene: TRBV28

CDR3 protein: CASSTGQHNSPLHF
CDR3 DNA: TGTGCCAGTAGTACGGGACAGCATAATTCACCCCTCCACTTT
D gene: TRBD1
J gene: TRBJ1-6
clone size: many
V gene: TRBV19

CDR3 protein: CASSKGDTGELFF
CDR3 DNA: TGTGCCAGCAGTAAGGGCGACACCGGGGAGCTGTTTTTT
D gene: -
J gene: TRBJ2-2
clone size: few
V gene: TRBV6-2/TRBV6-3

CDR3 protein: CASSYGEGYGYTF
CDR3 DNA: TGTGCCAGCAGTTATGGTGAGGGCTATGGCTACACCTTC
D gene: -
J gene: TRBJ1-2
clone size: many
V gene: TRBV6-5

CDR3 protein: CASSWTTGGEQYF
CDR3 DNA: TGCGCCAGCAGCTGGACCACCGGGGGCGAGCAGTACTTC
D gene: -
J gene: TRBJ2-7
clone size: few
V gene: TRBV5-1

CDR3 protein: CASRVNAGGTGELFF
CDR3 DNA: TGTGCCAGCAGAGTGAACGCGGGGGGGACCGGGGAGCTGTTTTTT
D gene: TRBD2
J gene: TRBJ2-2
clone size: few
V gene: TRBV6-1

CDR3 protein: CASSATDNEQFF
CDR3 DNA: TGTGCCAGCAGCGCGACAGACAATGAGCAGTTCTTC
D gene: -
J gene: TRBJ2-1
clone size: many
V gene: TRBV7-8

CDR3 protein: CASSEGGAGTDTQYF
CDR3 DNA: TGTGCCAGCAGCGAAGGGGGCGCGGGGACAGATACGCAGTATTTT
D gene: -
J gene: TRBJ2-3
clone size: few
V gene: TRBV7-6

CDR3 protein: CAISETTVETQYF
CDR3 DNA: TGTGCCATCAGTGAGACGACAGTTGAGACCCAGTACTTC
D gene: -
J gene: TRBJ2-5
clone size: few
V gene: TRBV10-3

CDR3 protein: CASSFRVSIHEQYF
CDR3 DNA: TGTGCCAGCAGTTTCAGGGTATCCATCCACGAGCAGTACTTC
D gene: -
J gene: TRBJ2-7
clone size: -
V gene: TRBV6-2/TRBV6-3

CDR3 protein: CASSLRGAGANVLTF
CDR3 DNA: TGTGCCAGCAGCTTACGAGGGGCAGGGGCCAACGTCCTGACTTTC
D gene: -
J gene: TRBJ2-6
clone size: many
V gene: TRBV7-9

CDR3 protein: CASSLVGTPAETQYF
CDR3 DNA: TGTGCCAGCAGCTTGGTGGGAACACCAGCGGAGACCCAGTACTTC
D gene: -
J gene: TRBJ2-5
clone size: many
V gene: TRBV5-5

CDR3 protein: CASSLSGYYGYTF
CDR3 DNA: TGTGCCAGCAGTTTATCAGGGTACTATGGCTACACCTTC
D gene: -
J gene: TRBJ1-2
clone size: -
V gene: TRBV27

CDR3 protein: CASSDQGTGELFF
CDR3 DNA: TGTGCCAGCAGTGATCAGGGGACCGGGGAGCTGTTTTTT
D gene: -
J gene: TRBJ2-2
clone size: -
V gene: TRBV2

CDR3 protein: CASSLAQAKNIQYF
CDR3 DNA: TGTGCCAGCAGCTTGGCTCAGGCCAAAAACATTCAGTACTTC
D gene: -
J gene: TRBJ2-4
clone size: many
V gene: TRBV5-4

CDR3 protein: CASRETGGSYNEQFF
CDR3 DNA: TGCGCCAGCAGGGAGACAGGGGGCTCCTACAATGAGCAGTTCTTC
D gene: TRBD1
J gene: TRBJ2-1
clone size: many
V gene: TRBV4-1

CDR3 protein: CASSPRRDRGLNTEAFF
CDR3 DNA: TGTGCCAGCAGCCCCCGCCGGGACAGGGGTCTGAACACTGAAGCTTTCTTT
D gene: TRBD1
J gene: TRBJ1-1
clone size: many
V gene: TRBV9

CDR3 protein: CSAREGVHAPLHF
CDR3 DNA: TGCAGTGCTAGGGAGGGGGTCCATGCACCCCTCCACTTT
D gene: -
J gene: TRBJ1-6
clone size: many
V gene: TRBV20-1

CDR3 protein: CASSRKQGGMDEAFF
CDR3 DNA: TGTGCCAGCAGTCGTAAGCAGGGGGGGATGGATGAAGCTTTCTTT
D gene: TRBD1
J gene: TRBJ1-1
clone size: few
V gene: TRBV28

CDR3 protein: CASSLTPRSASDTQYF
CDR3 DNA: TGTGCCAGCAGTTTAACGCCCCGGTCGGCCTCAGATACGCAGTATTTT
D gene: -
J gene: TRBJ2-3
clone size: few
V gene: TRBV27

CDR3 protein: CASSPRSQIDEQYF
CDR3 DNA: TGTGCCAGCAGTCCCCGGAGTCAGATTGACGAGCAGTACTTC
D gene: -
J gene: TRBJ2-7
clone size: many
V gene: TRBV27

CDR3 protein: CASSLTGGGTYEQYF
CDR3 DNA: TGTGCCAGCAGTCTTACTGGCGGGGGAACCTACGAGCAGTACTTC
D gene: TRBD2
J gene: TRBJ2-7
clone size: few
V gene: TRBV6-6

CDR3 protein: CASSRDRVGSYEQYF
CDR3 DNA: TGCGCCAGCAGCCGTGACAGGGTGGGCTCCTACGAGCAGTACTTC
D gene: TRBD1
J gene: TRBJ2-7
clone size: many
V gene: TRBV4-1

CDR3 protein: CAWSVKGLLRGSTGELFF
CDR3 DNA: TGTGCCTGGAGTGTAAAGGGGCTGTTGCGGGGGTCAACCGGGGAGCTGTTTTTT
D gene: TRBD2
J gene: TRBJ2-2
clone size: many
V gene: TRBV30

CDR3 protein: CASSLDPGRNGELFF
CDR3 DNA: TGTGCCAGCAGCTTAGATCCGGGGCGCAACGGGGAGCTGTTTTTT
D gene: -
J gene: TRBJ2-2
clone size: many
V gene: TRBV11-2

CDR3 protein: CASSLLAGRLTNTGELFF
CDR3 DNA: TGCGCCAGCAGCTTGCTAGCGGGGCGCCTGACGAACACCGGGGAGCTGTTTTTT
D gene: TRBD2
J gene: TRBJ2-2
clone size: many
V gene: TRBV5-1

CDR3 protein: CASSSVKSTDTQYF
CDR3 DNA: TGTGCCAGCAGCTCGGTCAAGAGCACAGATACGCAGTATTTT
D gene: -
J gene: TRBJ2-3
clone size: few
V gene: TRBV5-4

CDR3 protein: CAISEGATNTGELFF
CDR3 DNA: TGTGCCATCAGTGAAGGGGCAACGAACACCGGGGAGCTGTTTTTT
D gene: -
J gene: TRBJ2-2
clone size: -
V gene: TRBV10-3

CDR3 protein: CASSPGLAEYF
CDR3 DNA: TGTGCCAGCAGCCCTGGACTAGCAGAGTACTTC
D gene: TRBD2
J gene: TRBJ2-5
clone size: few
V gene: TRBV7-9

CDR3 protein: CASAYSGANVLTF
CDR3 DNA: TGTGCCAGTGCCTACTCTGGGGCCAACGTCCTGACTTTC
D gene: -
J gene: TRBJ2-6
clone size: many
V gene: TRBV27

CDR3 protein: CAISEMTDTEAFF
CDR3 DNA: TGTGCCATCAGTGAGATGACGGACACTGAAGCTTTCTTT
D gene: -
J gene: TRBJ1-1
clone size: -
V gene: TRBV10-3

CDR3 protein: CASSNRDSGANVLTF
CDR3 DNA: TGTGCCAGCAGTAACCGGGACTCTGGGGCCAACGTCCTGACTTTC
D gene: -
J gene: TRBJ2-6
clone size: few
V gene: TRBV6-2/TRBV6-3

CDR3 protein: CASSLDVGEITDTGELFF
CDR3 DNA: TGTGCCAGCAGCTTGGATGTCGGGGAGATTACGGACACCGGGGAGCTGTTTTTT
D gene: -
J gene: TRBJ2-2
clone size: -
V gene: TRBV5-4

CDR3 protein: CASSYRGGTYNEQFF
CDR3 DNA: TGTGCCAGCAGTTACCGCGGAGGGACTTACAATGAGCAGTTCTTC
D gene: -
J gene: TRBJ2-1
clone size: many
V gene: TRBV6-5

CDR3 protein: CASSPRRTGVSYYGYTF
CDR3 DNA: TGTGCCAGCAGCCCACGGAGGACAGGGGTTTCCTACTATGGCTACACCTTC
D gene: TRBD1
J gene: TRBJ1-2
clone size: many
V gene: TRBV11-2

CDR3 protein: CASRESVKVGNEQFF
CDR3 DNA: TGCGCCAGCAGGGAGTCCGTTAAAGTCGGGAATGAGCAGTTCTTC
D gene: -
J gene: TRBJ2-1
clone size: -
V gene: TRBV4-3

CDR3 protein: CASTLSPLVDSNQPQHF
CDR3 DNA: TGTGCCAGCACCTTAAGCCCCTTGGTAGATAGCAATCAGCCCCAGCATTTT
D gene: -
J gene: TRBJ1-5
clone size: -
V gene: TRBV12-3/TRBV12-4

CDR3 protein: CASSLAPGPSNEQFF
CDR3 DNA: TGTGCCAGCAGCTTAGCCCCAGGACCGTCCAATGAGCAGTTCTTC
D gene: -
J gene: TRBJ2-1
clone size: few
V gene: TRBV7-9

CDR3 protein: CASSPYREVEQYF
CDR3 DNA: TGTGCCAGCAGCCCCTACAGGGAGGTTGAGCAGTACTTC
D gene: -
J gene: TRBJ2-7
clone size: many
V gene: TRBV14